This T cell receptor (beta chain) appears in the sequencing data of a study of response to subunit inactivated influenza vaccine. CDR1 is DFQATT, CDR2 SNEGSKA, per germline (reference sequence). CDR3 length: 14 residues. Trimming at V came to 6 bases and at J to 8 bases, leaving 8 bases not matched to a gene. TCRdb re-derived calls from the RT-PCR reads in MiXCR, one entry per CDR3 protein. The sample records 430,000 or so distinct CDR3 sequences, 9.5% to 13% being singletons. This sequence was found in a man aged 50-60 years who received an inactivated influenza vaccine. Sample: PBMCs from blood, taken 40 to 50 days after vaccination. This chain links TRBV20-1 with TRBJ1-6, with 9 positions matching TRBD1. The CDR3 is CSASRGQGYSPLHF. The CDR3, as DNA: TGCAGTGCCTCCCGGGGACAGGGTTATTCACCCCTCCACTTT.